The 10 T cell receptor beta chains below come from one sample, sequenced in a study of molecular identifiers for immune sequencing clone quantification. TCRdb independently ran MiXCR on the PCR reads; one entry per CDR3 protein. The table records about 640,000 distinct CDR3 sequences, 15% to 20% of them present only once. Sequencing was performed on naive CD8+ T cells from blood, with Jurkat cell RNA spiked in. The subset here: FACS-sorted CD8+CD4-CCR7+CD45RA+ naive T cells. The source of these receptors is a human donor in good health. Some libraries in this study had Jurkat cell RNA spiked in.

V gene TRBV7-6 combines with J gene TRBJ2-3; D is unresolved. The length of the CDR3 is 15 residues. Trimming took 4 bases from V and 0 from J, leaving 11 bases between them. Germline-derived CDR1 and CDR2 are SGHVS and FNYEAQ. CDR3 sequence: CASSYSPESTDTQYF. Written as DNA, the CDR3 is TGTGCCAGCAGCTACTCGCCAGAAAGCACAGATACGCAGTATTTT. The full variable domain, in which reference TRBV7-6 and TRBJ2-3 provide the parts outside the CDR3, is GAGVSQSPRYKVTKRGQDVALRCDPISGHVSLYWYRQALGQGPEFLTYFNYEAQQDKSGLPNDRFSAERPEGSISTLTIQRTEQRDSAMYRCASSYSPESTDTQYFGPGTRLTVL.

A remark on this clonotype: One base away lies a much larger clone, so this may be a sequencing read error. The genes are TRBV18 and TRBJ2-3; D is tentatively TRBD1 or TRBD2 (5 bases each). Trimming removed 8 bases from V and 1 base from J, with 16 bases in between. Germline V gene data show CDR1 as KGHSH and CDR2 as LQKENI. This CDR3 is built from 15 residues. CDR3 residues: CASPSTGAGTDTQYF. For the CDR3, the DNA is TGTGCCAGCCCATCCACCGGGGCCGGCACAGATACGCAGTATTTT.

This clonotype was recorded at least ten times. The chain joins TRBV2 to TRBJ2-7; 11 positions agree with TRBD1. Germline-derived CDR1 and CDR2 are SNHLY and FYNNEI. V shed 6 bases, J shed 2 bases, and the junction held 3 bases outside the gene matches. The CDR3 has 14 amino acids. In DNA form, the CDR3 reads TGTGCCAGCAGCGAGGGACAGGGGGCCTACGAGCAGTACTTC. Translated: CASSEGQGAYEQYF.

The chain carries TRBV27 and TRBJ2-1; D is undetermined. This CDR3 has 13 residues. Germline V gene data show CDR1 as MNHEY and CDR2 as SMNVEV (reference sequence). V lost 5 bases to trimming and J lost 6 bases, with 11 bases between them. In DNA, the CDR3 is TGTGCCAGCAGTCCCCTGCCAACCAATGAGCAGTTCTTC. It translates to CASSPLPTNEQFF.

The J gene is TRBJ2-2, the V gene TRBV7-9, with D tentatively TRBD1 (6 bases). Germline values: CDR1 SEHNR, CDR2 FQNEAQ (reference sequence). The CDR3 runs 17 residues. Trimming pared 7 bases from V and 6 bases from J, leaving 24 bases between. CDR3 protein: CASTLGQTFPLAGELFF. In DNA form, the CDR3 reads TGTGCCAGCACTCTTGGACAGACCTTTCCCTTGGCCGGGGAGCTGTTTTTT. Drawing the rest from reference TRBV7-9 and TRBJ2-2, the complete variable domain is DTGVSQNPRHKITKRGQNVTFRCDPISEHNRLYWYRQTLGQGPEFLTYFQNEAQLEKSRLLSDRFSAERPKGSFSTLEIQRTEQGDSAMYLCASTLGQTFPLAGELFFGEGSRLTVL.

The chain recombines TRBV27 with TRBJ2-7; 8 bases are a match to TRBD1. The CDR3 is 15 amino acids. From germline, CDR1 is MNHEY and CDR2 SMNVEV (reference sequence). Germline trimming cut 7 bases from V and 4 bases from J; bases unmatched to any gene: 12. The CDR3 nucleotides are TGTGCCAGCAAAGATCCAGGACAGGGCCGTTACGAGCAGTACTTC. Its translation is CASKDPGQGRYEQYF.

This clonotype was observed many times. The V gene is TRBV6-5, the J gene TRBJ2-3; D is uncertain. The CDR3 totals 14 residues. Looked up from germline, CDR1 is MNHEY and CDR2 is SVGAGI. The germline V and J ends were trimmed by 2 bases and 1 base, with 7 bases remaining between them. The CDR3 here is CASSYPTGTDTQYF. DNA for the CDR3: TGTGCCAGCAGTTACCCCACGGGCACAGATACGCAGTATTTT.

This clonotype was recorded at least ten times. The V gene is TRBV6-1, the J gene TRBJ2-5; D gene uncertain. The V end lost 7 bases, the J end lost 9 bases, and 15 bases lay between the germline ends. CDR1 is MNHNS and CDR2 is SASEGT in the germline V gene. This CDR3 contains 12 residues. The CDR3 protein is CASMKGSMAQYF. CDR3 DNA sequence: TGTGCCAGCATGAAGGGAAGCATGGCCCAGTACTTC.

The chain has TRBV18 and TRBJ2-5; 7 bases match TRBD1. Germline V gene sequence: CDR1 KGHSH, CDR2 LQKENI. CDR3 length: 16 residues. The junction had 10 bases not matched to a gene; V was cut back by 5 bases and J by 1 base. CDR3 DNA: TGTGCCAGCTCAACCGAGGGACAGCAGATCCAAGAGACCCAGTACTTC. It specifies CASSTEGQQIQETQYF.

This clonotype has ten or more counts. The gene calls are TRBV4-1 and TRBJ1-2; 7 bases fit TRBD1. Unmatched junction bases numbered 7, after V lost 4 bases and J lost 5 bases. The CDR3 totals 14 residues. Germline loops: CDR1 MGHRA, CDR2 YSYEKL. DNA for the CDR3: TGCGCCAGCAGCCCCGGTCAGGGGGTTTATGGCTACACCTTC. Translating gives CASSPGQGVYGYTF.